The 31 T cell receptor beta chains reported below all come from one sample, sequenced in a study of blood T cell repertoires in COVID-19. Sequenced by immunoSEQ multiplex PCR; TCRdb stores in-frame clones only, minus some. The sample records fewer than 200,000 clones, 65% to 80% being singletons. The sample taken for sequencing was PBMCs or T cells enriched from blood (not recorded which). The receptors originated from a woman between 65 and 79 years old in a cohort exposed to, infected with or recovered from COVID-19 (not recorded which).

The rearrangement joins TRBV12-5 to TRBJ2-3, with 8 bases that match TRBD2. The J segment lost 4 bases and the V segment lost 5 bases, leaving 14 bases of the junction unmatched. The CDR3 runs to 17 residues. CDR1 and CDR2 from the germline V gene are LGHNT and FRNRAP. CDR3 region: CASGPTETSDGPDTQYF. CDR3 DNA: TGTGCTAGTGGTCCCACCGAGACTAGCGATGGTCCAGATACGCAGTATTTT.

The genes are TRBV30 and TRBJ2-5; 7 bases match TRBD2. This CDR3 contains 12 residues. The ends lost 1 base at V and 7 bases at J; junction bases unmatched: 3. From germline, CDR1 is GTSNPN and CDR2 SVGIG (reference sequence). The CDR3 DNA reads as TGTGCCTGGAGTGCAATAGCGGGGACCCAGTACTTC. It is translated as CAWSAIAGTQYF.

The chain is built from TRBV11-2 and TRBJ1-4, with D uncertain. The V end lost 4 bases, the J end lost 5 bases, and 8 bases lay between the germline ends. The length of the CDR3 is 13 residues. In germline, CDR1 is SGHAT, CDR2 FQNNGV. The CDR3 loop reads CASSSMANEKLFF. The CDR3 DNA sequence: TGTGCCAGCAGCTCCATGGCAAATGAAAAACTGTTTTTT.

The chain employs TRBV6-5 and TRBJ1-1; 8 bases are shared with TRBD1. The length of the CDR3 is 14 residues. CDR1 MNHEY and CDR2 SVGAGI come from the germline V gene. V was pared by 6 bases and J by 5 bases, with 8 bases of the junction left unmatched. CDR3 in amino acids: CASRADRGLTEAFF. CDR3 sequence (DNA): TGTGCCAGCAGGGCCGACAGGGGATTGACTGAAGCTTTCTTT.

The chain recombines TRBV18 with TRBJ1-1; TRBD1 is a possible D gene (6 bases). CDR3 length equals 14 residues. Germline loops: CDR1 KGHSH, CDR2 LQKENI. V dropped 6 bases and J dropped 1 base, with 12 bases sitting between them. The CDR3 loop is CASSSQGQNTEAFF. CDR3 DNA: TGTGCCAGCTCTTCCCAGGGACAGAACACTGAAGCTTTCTTT.

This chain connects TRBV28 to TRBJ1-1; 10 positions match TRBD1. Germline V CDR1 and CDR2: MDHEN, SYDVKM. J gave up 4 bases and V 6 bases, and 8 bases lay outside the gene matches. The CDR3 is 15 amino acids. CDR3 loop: CASSTTGGFGTEAFF. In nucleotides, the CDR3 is TGTGCCAGCAGCACGACAGGGGGCTTCGGCACTGAAGCTTTCTTT.

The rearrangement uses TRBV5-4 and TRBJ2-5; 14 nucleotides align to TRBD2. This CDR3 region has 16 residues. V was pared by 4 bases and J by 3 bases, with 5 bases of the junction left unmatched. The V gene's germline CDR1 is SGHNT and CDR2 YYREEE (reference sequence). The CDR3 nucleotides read TGTGCCAGCAGCGTCGGGACTAGCGGGAGTAAAGAGACCCAGTACTTC. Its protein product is CASSVGTSGSKETQYF.

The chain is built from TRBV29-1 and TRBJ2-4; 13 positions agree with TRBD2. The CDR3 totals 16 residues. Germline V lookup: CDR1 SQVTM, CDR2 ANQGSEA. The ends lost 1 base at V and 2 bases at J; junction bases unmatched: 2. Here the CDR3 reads CSVEGTSGSSKNIQYF. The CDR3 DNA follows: TGCAGCGTTGAAGGGACTAGCGGGAGTTCCAAAAACATTCAGTACTTC. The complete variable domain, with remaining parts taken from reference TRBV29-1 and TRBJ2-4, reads SAVISQKPSRDICQRGTSLTIQCQVDSQVTMMFWYRQQPGQSLTLIATANQGSEATYESGFVIDKFPISRPNLTFSTLTVSNMSPEDSSIYLCSVEGTSGSSKNIQYFGAGTRLSVL.

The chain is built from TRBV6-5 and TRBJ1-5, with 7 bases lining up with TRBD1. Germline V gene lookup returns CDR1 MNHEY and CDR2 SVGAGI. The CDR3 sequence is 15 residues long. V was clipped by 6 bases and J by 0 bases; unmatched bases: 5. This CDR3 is CASRARGDSNQPQHF. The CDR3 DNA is TGTGCCAGCAGGGCCAGGGGGGATAGCAATCAGCCCCAGCATTTT.

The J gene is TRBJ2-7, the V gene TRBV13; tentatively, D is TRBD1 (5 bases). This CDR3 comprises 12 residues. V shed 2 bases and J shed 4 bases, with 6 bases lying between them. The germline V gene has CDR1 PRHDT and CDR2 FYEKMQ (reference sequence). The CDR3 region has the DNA TGTGCCAGCAGCTTAAAGGGGTACGAGCAGTACTTC. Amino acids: CASSLKGYEQYF.

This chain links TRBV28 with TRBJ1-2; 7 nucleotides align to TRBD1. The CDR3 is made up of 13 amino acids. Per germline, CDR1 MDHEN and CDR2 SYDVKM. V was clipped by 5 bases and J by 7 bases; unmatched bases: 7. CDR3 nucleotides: TGTGCCAGCAGTGAGATACCAGGGGGTGGCTACACCTTC. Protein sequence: CASSEIPGGGYTF.

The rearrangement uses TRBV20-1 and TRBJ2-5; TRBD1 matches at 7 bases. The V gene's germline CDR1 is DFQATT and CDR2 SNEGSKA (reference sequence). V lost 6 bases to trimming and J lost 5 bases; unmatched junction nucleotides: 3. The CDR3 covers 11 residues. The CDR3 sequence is CSARQGETQYF. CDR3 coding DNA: TGCAGTGCCCGACAGGGCGAGACCCAGTACTTC.

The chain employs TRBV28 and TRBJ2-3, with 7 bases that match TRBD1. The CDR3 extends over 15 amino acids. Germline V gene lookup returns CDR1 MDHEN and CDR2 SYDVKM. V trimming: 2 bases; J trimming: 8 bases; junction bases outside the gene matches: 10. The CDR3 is CASSLIGTDRVTQYF. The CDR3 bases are TGTGCCAGCAGTTTAATCGGGACAGACAGGGTTACGCAGTATTTT.

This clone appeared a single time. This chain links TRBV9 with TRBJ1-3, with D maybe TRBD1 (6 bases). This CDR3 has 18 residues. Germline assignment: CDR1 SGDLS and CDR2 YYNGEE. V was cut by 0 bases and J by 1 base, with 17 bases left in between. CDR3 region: CASSVAIGGAESGNTIYF. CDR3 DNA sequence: TGTGCCAGCAGCGTAGCAATCGGGGGGGCCGAATCTGGAAACACCATATATTTT. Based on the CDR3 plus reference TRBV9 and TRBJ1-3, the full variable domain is DSGVTQTPKHLITATGQRVTLRCSPRSGDLSVYWYQQSLDQGLQFLIQYYNGEERAKGNILERFSAQQFPDLHSELNLSSLELGDSALYFCASSVAIGGAESGNTIYFGEGSWLTVV.

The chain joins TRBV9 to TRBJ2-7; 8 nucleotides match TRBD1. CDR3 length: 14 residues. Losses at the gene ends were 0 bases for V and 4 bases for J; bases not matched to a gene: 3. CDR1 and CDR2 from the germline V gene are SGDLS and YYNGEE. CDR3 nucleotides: TGTGCCAGCAGCGTAGGGGGGACAGGATACGAGCAGTACTTC. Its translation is CASSVGGTGYEQYF.

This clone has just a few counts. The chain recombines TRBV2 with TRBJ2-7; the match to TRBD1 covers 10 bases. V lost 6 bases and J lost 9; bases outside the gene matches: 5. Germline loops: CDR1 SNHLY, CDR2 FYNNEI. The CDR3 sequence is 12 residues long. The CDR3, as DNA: TGTGCCAGCAGCGCTGACAGGGGGCCGCAGTACTTC. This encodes CASSADRGPQYF.

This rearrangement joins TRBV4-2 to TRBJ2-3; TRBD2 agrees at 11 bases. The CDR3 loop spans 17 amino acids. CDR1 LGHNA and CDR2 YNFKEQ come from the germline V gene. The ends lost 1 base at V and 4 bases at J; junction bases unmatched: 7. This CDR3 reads CASSQVLAGDGADTQYF. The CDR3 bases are TGTGCCAGCAGCCAAGTACTAGCGGGAGACGGGGCAGATACGCAGTATTTT.

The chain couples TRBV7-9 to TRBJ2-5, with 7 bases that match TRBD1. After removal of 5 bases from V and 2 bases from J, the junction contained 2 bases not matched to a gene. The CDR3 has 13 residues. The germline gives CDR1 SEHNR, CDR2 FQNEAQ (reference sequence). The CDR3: CASSRDSQETQYF. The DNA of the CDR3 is TGTGCCAGCAGCCGGGACAGTCAAGAGACCCAGTACTTC.

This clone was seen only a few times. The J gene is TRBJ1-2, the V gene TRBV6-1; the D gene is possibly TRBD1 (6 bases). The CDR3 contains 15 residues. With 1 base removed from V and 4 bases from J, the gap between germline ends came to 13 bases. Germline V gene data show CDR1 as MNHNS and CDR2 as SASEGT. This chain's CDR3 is CASSEDPQGIYGYTF. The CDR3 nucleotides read TGTGCCAGCAGTGAAGACCCACAGGGTATCTATGGCTACACCTTC.

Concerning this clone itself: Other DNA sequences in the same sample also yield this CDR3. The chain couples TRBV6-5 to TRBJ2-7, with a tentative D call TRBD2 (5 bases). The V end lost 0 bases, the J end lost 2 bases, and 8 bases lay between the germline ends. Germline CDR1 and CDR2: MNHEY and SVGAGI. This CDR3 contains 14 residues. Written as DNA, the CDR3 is TGTGCCAGCAGTTACTCCGCGGGCGCCTACGAGCAGTACTTC. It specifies CASSYSAGAYEQYF.

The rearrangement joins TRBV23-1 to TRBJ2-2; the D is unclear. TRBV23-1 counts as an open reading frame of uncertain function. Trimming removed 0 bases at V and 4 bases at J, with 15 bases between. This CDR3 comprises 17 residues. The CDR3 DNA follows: TGCGCCAGCAGTCAATCGGGCCGGCGAGCCTCCACCGGGGAGCTGTTTTTT. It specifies CASSQSGRRASTGELFF.

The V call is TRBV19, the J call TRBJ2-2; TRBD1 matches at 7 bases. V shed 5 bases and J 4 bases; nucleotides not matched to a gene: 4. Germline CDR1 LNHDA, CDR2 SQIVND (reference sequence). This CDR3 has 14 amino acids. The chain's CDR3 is CASSRQGPTGELFF. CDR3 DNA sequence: TGTGCCAGTAGTCGACAGGGACCCACCGGGGAGCTGTTTTTT.

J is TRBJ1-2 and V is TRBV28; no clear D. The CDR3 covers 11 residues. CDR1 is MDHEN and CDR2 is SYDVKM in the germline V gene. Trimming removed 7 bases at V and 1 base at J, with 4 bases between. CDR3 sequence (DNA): TGTGCCAGCAATTATAACTATGGCTACACCTTC. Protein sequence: CASNYNYGYTF.

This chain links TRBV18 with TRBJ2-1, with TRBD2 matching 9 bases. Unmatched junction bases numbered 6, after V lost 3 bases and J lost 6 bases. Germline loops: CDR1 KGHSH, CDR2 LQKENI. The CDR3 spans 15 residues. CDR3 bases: TGTGCCAGCTCACCGCCGGGACTAGCTCTCAATGAGCAGTTCTTC. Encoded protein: CASSPPGLALNEQFF.

CDR3 nucleotide sequence: TGTGCCAGCAGCCACGGGACTGTCCTTTCACCCCTCCACTTT. Its protein is CASSHGTVLSPLHF. V gene TRBV3-1 (or the pseudogene TRBV3-2) combines with J gene TRBJ1-6; maybe TRBD1 (5 bases). Trimming took 3 bases from V and 9 from J, leaving 12 bases between them. The germline gives CDR1 LGHDT, CDR2 YNNKEL (reference sequence). This CDR3 has 14 residues.

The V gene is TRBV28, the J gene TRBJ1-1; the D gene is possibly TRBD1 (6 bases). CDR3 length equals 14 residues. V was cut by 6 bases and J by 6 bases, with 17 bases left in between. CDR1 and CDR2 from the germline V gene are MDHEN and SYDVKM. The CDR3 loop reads CASSSPGAVAEAFF. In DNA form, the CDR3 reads TGTGCCAGCAGCAGCCCAGGGGCTGTCGCTGAAGCTTTCTTT. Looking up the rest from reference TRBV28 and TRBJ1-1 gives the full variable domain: DVKVTQSSRYLVKRTGEKVFLECVQDMDHENMFWYRQDPGLGLRLIYFSYDVKMKEKGDIPEGYSVSREKKERFSLILESASTNQTSMYLCASSSPGAVAEAFFGQGTRLTVV.

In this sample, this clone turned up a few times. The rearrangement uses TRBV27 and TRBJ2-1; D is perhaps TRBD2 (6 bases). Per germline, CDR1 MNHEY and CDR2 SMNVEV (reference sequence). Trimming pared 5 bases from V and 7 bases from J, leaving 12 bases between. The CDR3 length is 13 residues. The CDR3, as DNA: TGTGCCAGCAGTCCCCTAAGCGGGAATGAGCAGTTCTTC. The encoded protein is CASSPLSGNEQFF.

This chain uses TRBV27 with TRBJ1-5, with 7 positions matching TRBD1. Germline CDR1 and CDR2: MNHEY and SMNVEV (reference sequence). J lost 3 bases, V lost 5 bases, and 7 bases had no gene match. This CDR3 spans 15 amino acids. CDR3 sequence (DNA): TGTGCCAGCAGTCCAGGGACAGCCTTCAATCAGCCCCAGCATTTT. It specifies CASSPGTAFNQPQHF.

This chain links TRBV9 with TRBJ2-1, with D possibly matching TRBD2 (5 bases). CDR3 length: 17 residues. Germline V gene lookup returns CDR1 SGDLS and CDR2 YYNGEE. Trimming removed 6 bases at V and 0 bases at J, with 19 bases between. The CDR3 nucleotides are TGTGCCAGCACCGAGGGCCTATCTAGTAGCTCCTACAATGAGCAGTTCTTC. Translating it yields CASTEGLSSSSYNEQFF.

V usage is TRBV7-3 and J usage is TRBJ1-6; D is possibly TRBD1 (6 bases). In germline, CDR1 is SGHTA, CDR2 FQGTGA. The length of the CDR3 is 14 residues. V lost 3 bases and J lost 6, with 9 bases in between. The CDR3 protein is CASSLDRINSPLHF. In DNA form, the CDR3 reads TGTGCCAGCAGCTTGGACAGAATTAATTCACCCCTCCACTTT. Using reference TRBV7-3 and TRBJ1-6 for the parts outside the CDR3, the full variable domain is GAGVSQTPSNKVTEKGKYVELRCDPISGHTALYWYRQSLGQGPEFLIYFQGTGAADDSGLPNDRFFAVRPEGSVSTLKIQRTERGDSAVYLCASSLDRINSPLHFGNGTRLTVT.

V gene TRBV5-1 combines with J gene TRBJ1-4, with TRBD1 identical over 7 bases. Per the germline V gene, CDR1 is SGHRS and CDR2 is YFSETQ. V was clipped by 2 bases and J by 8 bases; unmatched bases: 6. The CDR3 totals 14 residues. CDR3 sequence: CASSLKTGSEKLFF. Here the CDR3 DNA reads TGCGCCAGCAGCTTAAAGACAGGGTCGGAAAAACTGTTTTTT.